This TCR beta chain was profiled in a study of cytomegalovirus exposure and HLA in healthy donors. Worth noting for this clone: The germline gene is not matched at one end of the junction; a read error may be the cause.

It was with 60 Vbeta and 13 Jbeta primers that the PCR ran. Sequencing was performed with immunoSEQ multiplex PCR; in TCRdb, only in-frame clones are kept and a portion is missing. The table records 200,000 to 250,000 clones, more than 60% of them present only once. The sequence derives from an older woman in good health and CMV-seropositive. The sample was PBMCs.

This CDR3 reads CSSSRQVENSPLHF. The CDR3 DNA reads TGTTCCAGCAGCAGACAGGTTGAGAATTCACCCCTCCACTTT. The gene calls are TRBV7-9 and TRBJ1-6; D might be TRBD1 (6 bases). CDR3 length equals 14 residues. Germline values: CDR1 SEHNR, CDR2 FQNEAQ (reference sequence). The full variable domain, with the rest looked up from reference TRBV7-9 and TRBJ1-6, is DTGVSQNPRHKITKRGQNVTFRCDPISEHNRLYWYRQTLGQGPEFLTYFQNEAQLEKSRLLSDRFSAERPKGSFSTLEIQRTEQGDSAMYLCSSSRQVENSPLHFGNGTRLTVT.